One T cell receptor (beta chain) is described in this entry. The target of this receptor is not known. One end of the junction varies from germline; a read error may be responsible. TCRbeta CDR3 regions were amplified from genomic DNA using the immunoSEQ Assay, a bias-controlled multiplex PCR. Per the source publication's procedure: Within the assay, amplification of reference gene primers was used to estimate how many nucleated cells each sample contained. To quantify the absolute abundance of each unique TCRbeta CDR3 rearrangement, sequence reads were collapsed and filtered. For each sample, productive Simpson clonality was calculated by taking the square root of Simpson's diversity index across productive rearrangements. TCRdb re-hosts the immuneACCESS table, in-frame sequences only. Its copies lack some clones; in the studies checked, an unresolved V gene accounts for under half of them, and the cause for the rest is not known. The V and J calls and clone size were taken over from that table, and D and trimming were inferred from the DNA. The sample records fewer than 700,000 clones, about 89% of which are singletons. The ten most abundant clones make up roughly 7.4% of the sample.

The data stem from a study of blood T cell repertoires in COVID-19 (dated by TCRdb to 2019 to 2021). Describing the broader study: Collaborator samples came from the United States, Italy and Spain and covered acute and convalescent phases of COVID-19. Subjects who had been exposed to COVID-19, were actively infected with it, or had recovered from it provided the deeply sampled blood TCRbeta repertoires that made up the dataset. The repertoires were made available in a free public database intended to serve as a resource for research on the immune response to SARS-CoV-2. Sample metadata almost always included a de-identified subject ID, COVID-19 status, age in years and sex. Samples came from the ongoing ImmuneRACE study (first 160 participants) plus 1,254 subjects from 6 global collaborators. The prospective study material was composed of cDNA or gDNA derived from T cells, B-cell-depleted T cells, or PBMCs. Where available, HLA class I and class II types were obtained from metadata supplied by the sample provider rather than from assay-based typing.

The research as a whole found: How much clinical and demographic metadata was included differed by source and by participant, and the metadata was provided uncurated.

One collaborating source in Seattle enrolled patients while the patients were actively infected and followed the patients over time throughout the course of disease. Collaborating institutions collected whole blood in K2EDTA tubes following their own protocols. For TCRbeta analysis, collaborators shipped samples in one of three forms: frozen whole blood, isolated PBMCs, or DNA extracted from either of those sample types. Its CDR3 holds 14 amino acids, cysteine through phenylalanine. Only the CDR3 portion is preserved as DNA: 42 bases, with reading frame beginning at the first base. CDR1 and CDR2 (MNHNS, SASEGT) derive from the germline V gene.

The sequence joins TRBV6-1 to TRBJ2-7; TRBD2 is perhaps the D gene, given 5 matching bases. Sequencing used peripheral blood. The clonotype comes from a woman aged 50 to 65 with COVID-19, enrolled during active disease. The CDR3 corresponds to CASGEDGNSYEQYF. The nucleotide sequence is given as TGTGCCAGCGGTGAGGACGGGAACTCCTACGAGCAGTACTTC.